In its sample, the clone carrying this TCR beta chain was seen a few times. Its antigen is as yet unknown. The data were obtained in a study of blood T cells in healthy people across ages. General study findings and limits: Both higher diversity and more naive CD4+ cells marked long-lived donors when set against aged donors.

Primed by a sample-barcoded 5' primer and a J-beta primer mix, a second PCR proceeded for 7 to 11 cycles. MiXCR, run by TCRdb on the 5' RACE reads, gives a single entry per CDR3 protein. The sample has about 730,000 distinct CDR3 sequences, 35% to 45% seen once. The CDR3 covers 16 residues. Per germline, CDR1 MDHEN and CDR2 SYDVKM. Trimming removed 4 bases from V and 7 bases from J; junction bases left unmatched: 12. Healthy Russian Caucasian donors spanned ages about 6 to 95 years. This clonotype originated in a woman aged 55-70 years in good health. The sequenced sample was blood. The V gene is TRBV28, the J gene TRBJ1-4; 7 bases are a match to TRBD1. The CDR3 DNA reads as TGTGCCAGCAGTTCAGTACAACAGGGGCGAGGTGAAAAACTGTTTTTT. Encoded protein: CASSSVQQGRGEKLFF.